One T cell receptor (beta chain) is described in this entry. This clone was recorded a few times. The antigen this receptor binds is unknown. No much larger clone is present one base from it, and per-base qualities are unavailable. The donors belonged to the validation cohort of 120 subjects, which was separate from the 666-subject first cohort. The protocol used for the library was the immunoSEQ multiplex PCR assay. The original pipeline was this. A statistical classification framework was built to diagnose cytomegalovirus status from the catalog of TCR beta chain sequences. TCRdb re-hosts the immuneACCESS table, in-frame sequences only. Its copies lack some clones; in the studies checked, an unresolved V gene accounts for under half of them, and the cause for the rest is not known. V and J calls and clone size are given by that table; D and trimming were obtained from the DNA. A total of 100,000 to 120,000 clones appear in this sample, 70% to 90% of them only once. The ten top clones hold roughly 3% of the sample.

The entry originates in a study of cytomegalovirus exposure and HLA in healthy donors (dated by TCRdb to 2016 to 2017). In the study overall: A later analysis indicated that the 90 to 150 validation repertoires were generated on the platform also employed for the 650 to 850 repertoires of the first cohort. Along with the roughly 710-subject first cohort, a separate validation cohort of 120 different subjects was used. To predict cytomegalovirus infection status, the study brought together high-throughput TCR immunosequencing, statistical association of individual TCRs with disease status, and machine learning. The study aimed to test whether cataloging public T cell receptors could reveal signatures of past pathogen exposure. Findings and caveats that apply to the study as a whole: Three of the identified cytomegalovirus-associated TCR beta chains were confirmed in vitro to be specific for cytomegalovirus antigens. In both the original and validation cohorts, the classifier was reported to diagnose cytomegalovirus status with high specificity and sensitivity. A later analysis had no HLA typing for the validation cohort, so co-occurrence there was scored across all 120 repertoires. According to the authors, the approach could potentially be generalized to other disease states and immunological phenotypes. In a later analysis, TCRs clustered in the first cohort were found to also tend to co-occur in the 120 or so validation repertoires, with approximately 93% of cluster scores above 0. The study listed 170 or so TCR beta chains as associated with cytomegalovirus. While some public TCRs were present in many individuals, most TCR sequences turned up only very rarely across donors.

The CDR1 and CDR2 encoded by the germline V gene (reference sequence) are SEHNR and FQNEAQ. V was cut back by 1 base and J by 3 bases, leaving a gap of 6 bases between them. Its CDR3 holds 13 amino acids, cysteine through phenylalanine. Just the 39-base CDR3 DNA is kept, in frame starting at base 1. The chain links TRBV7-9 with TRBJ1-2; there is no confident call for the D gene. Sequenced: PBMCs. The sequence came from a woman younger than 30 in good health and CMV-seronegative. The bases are TGTGCCAGCAGCTTAGGGGCAGACTATGGCTACACCTTC. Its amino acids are CASSLGADYGYTF.